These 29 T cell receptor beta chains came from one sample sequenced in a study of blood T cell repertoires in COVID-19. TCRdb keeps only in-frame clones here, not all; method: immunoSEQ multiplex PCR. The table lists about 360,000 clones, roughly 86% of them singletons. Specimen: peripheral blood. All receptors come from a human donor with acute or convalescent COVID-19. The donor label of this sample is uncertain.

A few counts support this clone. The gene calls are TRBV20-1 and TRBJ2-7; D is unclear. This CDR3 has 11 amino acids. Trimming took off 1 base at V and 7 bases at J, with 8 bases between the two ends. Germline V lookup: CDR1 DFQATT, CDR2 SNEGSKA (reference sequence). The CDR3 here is CSARGVKEQYF. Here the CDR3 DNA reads TGCAGTGCTAGAGGAGTGAAGGAGCAGTACTTC.

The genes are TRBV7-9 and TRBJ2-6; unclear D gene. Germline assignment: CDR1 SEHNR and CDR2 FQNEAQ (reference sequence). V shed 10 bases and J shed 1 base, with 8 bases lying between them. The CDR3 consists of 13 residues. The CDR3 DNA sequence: TGTGCCACCAAAGAGTCTGGGGCCAACGTCCTGACTTTC. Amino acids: CATKESGANVLTF.

CDR3 amino acids: CASSLGLLVGQATGELFF. The CDR3 DNA reads as TGTGCCAGCAGCTTGGGGCTACTCGTTGGACAAGCGACCGGGGAGCTGTTTTTT. The V gene is TRBV7-2, the J gene TRBJ2-2; D possibly corresponds to TRBD1 (5 bases). The germline V gene encodes CDR1 SGHTA and CDR2 FQGNSA. CDR3 length equals 18 residues. V was cut by 3 bases and J by 5 bases, with 22 bases left in between.

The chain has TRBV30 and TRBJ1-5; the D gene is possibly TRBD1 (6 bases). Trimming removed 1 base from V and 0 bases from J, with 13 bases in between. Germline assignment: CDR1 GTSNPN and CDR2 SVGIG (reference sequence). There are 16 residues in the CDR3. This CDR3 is CAWSASWGHSNQPQHF. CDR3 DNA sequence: TGTGCCTGGAGTGCTTCCTGGGGGCATAGCAATCAGCCCCAGCATTTT.

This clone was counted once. The chain's CDR3 is CASSIGGATNEKLFF. CDR3 coding DNA: TGTGCCAGCAGTATAGGGGGCGCAACTAATGAAAAACTGTTTTTT. V gene TRBV6-5 combines with J gene TRBJ1-4; 7 bases align to TRBD1. Trimming removed 5 bases from V and 0 bases from J; junction bases left unmatched: 3. Germline loops: CDR1 MNHEY, CDR2 SVGAGI. The CDR3 length is 15 residues.

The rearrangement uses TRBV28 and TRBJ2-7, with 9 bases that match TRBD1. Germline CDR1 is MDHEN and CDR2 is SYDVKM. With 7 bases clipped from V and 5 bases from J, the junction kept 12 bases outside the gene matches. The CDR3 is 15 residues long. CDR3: CASTYTGTGQDEQYF. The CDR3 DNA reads TGTGCCAGCACTTACACCGGGACAGGGCAAGACGAGCAGTACTTC.

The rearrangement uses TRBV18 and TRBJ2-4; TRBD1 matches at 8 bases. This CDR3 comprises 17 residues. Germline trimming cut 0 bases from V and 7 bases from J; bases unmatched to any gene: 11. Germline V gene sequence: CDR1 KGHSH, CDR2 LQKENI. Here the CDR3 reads CASSPPAAGGTANIQYF. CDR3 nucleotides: TGTGCCAGCTCACCACCGGCTGCAGGGGGCACGGCGAACATTCAGTACTTC.

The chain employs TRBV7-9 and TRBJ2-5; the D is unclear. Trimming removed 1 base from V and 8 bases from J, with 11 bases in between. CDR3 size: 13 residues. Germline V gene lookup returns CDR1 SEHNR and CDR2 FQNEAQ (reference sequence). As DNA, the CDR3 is TGTGCCAGCAGCTTAGGGTCGAGAAGCACCCAGTACTTC. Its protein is CASSLGSRSTQYF.

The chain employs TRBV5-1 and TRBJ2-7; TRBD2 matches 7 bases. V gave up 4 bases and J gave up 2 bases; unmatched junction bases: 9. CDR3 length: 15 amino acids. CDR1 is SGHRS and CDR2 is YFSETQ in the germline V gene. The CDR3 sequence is CASSSEAGLAYEQYF. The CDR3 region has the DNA TGCGCCAGCAGCAGCGAAGCGGGGCTAGCCTACGAGCAGTACTTC.

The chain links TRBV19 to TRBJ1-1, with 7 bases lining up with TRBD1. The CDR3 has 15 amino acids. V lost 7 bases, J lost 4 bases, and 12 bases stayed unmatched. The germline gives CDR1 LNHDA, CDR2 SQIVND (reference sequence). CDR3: CASTPTGSSITEAFF. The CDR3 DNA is TGTGCCAGTACCCCGACAGGGAGTTCGATCACTGAAGCTTTCTTT.

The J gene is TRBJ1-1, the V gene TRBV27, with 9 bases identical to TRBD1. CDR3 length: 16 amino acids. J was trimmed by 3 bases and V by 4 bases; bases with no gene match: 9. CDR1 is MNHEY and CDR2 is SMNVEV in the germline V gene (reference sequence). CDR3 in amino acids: CASSSPTQGADTEAFF. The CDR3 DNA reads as TGTGCCAGCAGTTCACCGACACAGGGGGCTGACACTGAAGCTTTCTTT.

CDR3 sequence (DNA): TGTGCCAGTAGTATAGACGGCGGGAGAAGGACCGGGGAGCTGTTTTTT. This gives the protein CASSIDGGRRTGELFF. The chain recombines TRBV19 with TRBJ2-2; 7 positions match TRBD2. Germline CDR1 is LNHDA and CDR2 is SQIVND (reference sequence). After removal of 0 bases from V and 5 bases from J, the junction contained 6 bases not matched to a gene. The CDR3 totals 16 residues.

CDR3 protein: CASSEGTDSSYEQYF. The DNA for the CDR3 is TGTGCCAGCAGTGAGGGCACCGATAGCTCCTACGAGCAGTACTTC. J is TRBJ2-7 and V is TRBV2; D gene unclear. Germline loops: CDR1 SNHLY, CDR2 FYNNEI. The ends were cut back, 3 bases at V and 0 bases at J, with 12 bases in the middle. The CDR3 runs to 15 residues.

The CDR3 DNA follows: TGTGCCAGTAGTACTAACGGACTACTAGCTAACTATGGCTACACCTTC. It is translated as CASSTNGLLANYGYTF. The chain couples TRBV19 to TRBJ1-2; D remains unclear. With 4 bases removed from V and 0 bases from J, the gap between germline ends came to 15 bases. This CDR3 is 16 amino acids long. Germline CDR1 reads LNHDA; CDR2 reads SQIVND (reference sequence).

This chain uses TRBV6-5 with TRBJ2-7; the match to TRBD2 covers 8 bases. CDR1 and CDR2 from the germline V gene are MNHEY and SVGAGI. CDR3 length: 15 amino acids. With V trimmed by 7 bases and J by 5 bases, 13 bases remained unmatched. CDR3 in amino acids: CASTSLNLGGDEQYF. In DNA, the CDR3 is TGTGCCAGCACCTCACTTAATCTCGGGGGGGACGAGCAGTACTTC.

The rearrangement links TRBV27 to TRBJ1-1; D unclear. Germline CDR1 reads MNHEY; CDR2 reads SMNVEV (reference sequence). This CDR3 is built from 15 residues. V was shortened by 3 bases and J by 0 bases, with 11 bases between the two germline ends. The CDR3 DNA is TGTGCCAGCAGTTTGGCACATAATATGAACACTGAAGCTTTCTTT. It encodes CASSLAHNMNTEAFF.

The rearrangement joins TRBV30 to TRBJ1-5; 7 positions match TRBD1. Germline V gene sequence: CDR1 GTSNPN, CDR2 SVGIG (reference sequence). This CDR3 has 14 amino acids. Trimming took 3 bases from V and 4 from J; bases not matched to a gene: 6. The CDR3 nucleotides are TGTGCCTGGAGGGCTAGGACAGGAAATCAGCCCCAGCATTTT. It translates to CAWRARTGNQPQHF. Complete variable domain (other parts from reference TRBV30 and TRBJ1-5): SQTIHQWPATLVQPVGSPLSLECTVEGTSNPNLYWYRQAAGRGLQLLFYSVGIGQISSEVPQNLSASRPQDRQFILSSKKLLLSDSGFYLCAWRARTGNQPQHFGDGTRLSIL.

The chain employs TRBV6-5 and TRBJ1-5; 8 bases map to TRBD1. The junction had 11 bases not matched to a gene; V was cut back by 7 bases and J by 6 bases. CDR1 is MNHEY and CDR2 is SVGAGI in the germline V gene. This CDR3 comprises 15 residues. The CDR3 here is CASTSAGTGAQPQHF. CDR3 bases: TGTGCCAGCACCTCCGCCGGGACAGGTGCTCAGCCCCAGCATTTT.

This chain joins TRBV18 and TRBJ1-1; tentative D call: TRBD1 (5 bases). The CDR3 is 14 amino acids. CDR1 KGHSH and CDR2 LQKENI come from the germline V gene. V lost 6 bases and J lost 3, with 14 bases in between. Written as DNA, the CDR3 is TGTGCCAGCTCGCGCCTCGGGGGAGACACTGAAGCTTTCTTT. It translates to CASSRLGGDTEAFF.

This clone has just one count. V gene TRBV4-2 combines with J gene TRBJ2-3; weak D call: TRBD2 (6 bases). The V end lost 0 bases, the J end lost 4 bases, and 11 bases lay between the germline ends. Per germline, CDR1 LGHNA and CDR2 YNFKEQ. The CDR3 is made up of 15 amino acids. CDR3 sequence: CASSQDRLASDTQYF. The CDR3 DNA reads TGTGCCAGCAGCCAAGATCGGCTAGCGTCAGATACGCAGTATTTT.

CDR3 coding DNA: TGTGCCAGCAGTCGGGGGATGAACACTGAAGCTTTCTTT. Translating gives CASSRGMNTEAFF. The rearrangement uses TRBV28 and TRBJ1-1, with D perhaps TRBD1 (5 bases). Trimming removed 5 bases at V and 0 bases at J, with 7 bases between. Germline V gene sequence: CDR1 MDHEN, CDR2 SYDVKM. This CDR3 region has 13 residues.

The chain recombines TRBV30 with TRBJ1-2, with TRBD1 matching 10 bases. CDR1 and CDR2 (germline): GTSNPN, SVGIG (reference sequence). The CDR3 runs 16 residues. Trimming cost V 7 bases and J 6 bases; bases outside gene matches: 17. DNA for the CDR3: TGTGCCTCTATGACCAAACCGGGACAGGGGCAACATGGCTACACCTTC. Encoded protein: CASMTKPGQGQHGYTF.

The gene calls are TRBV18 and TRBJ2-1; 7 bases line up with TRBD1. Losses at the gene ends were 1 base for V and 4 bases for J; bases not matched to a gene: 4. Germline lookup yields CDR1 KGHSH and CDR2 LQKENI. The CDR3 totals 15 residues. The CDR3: CASSPRTGQYNEQFF. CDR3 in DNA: TGTGCCAGCTCACCACGGACAGGACAGTACAATGAGCAGTTCTTC.

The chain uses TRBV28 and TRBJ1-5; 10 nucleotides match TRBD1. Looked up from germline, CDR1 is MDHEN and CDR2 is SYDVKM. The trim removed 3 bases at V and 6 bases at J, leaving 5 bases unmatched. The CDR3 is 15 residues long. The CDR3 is CASSLRQGASQPQHF. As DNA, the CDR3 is TGTGCCAGCAGTTTGAGACAGGGGGCGAGTCAGCCCCAGCATTTT.

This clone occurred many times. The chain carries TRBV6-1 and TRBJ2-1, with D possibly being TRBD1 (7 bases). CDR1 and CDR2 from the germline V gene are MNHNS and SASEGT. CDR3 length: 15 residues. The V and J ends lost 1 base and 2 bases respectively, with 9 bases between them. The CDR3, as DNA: TGTGCCAGCAGTGAAGGCAGGGGGGCCTACAATGAGCAGTTCTTC. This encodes CASSEGRGAYNEQFF.

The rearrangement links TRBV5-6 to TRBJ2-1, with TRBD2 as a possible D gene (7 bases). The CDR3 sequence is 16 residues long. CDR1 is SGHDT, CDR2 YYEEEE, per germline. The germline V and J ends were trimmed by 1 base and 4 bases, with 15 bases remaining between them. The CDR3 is CASSLLGGRLYNEQFF. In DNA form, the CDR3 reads TGTGCCAGCAGCTTGCTCGGGGGGCGATTATACAATGAGCAGTTCTTC.

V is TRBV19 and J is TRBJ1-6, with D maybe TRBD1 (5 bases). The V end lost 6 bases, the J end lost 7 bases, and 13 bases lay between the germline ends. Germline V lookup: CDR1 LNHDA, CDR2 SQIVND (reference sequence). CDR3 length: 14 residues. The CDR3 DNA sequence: TGTGCCAGTAGCCTAACGACAGAAAATTCACCCCTCCACTTT. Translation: CASSLTTENSPLHF.

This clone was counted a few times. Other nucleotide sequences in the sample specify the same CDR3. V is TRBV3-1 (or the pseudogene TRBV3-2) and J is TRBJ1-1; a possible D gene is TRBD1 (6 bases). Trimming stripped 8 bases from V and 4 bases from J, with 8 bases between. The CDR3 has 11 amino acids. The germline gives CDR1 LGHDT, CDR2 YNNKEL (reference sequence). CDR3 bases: TGTGCCAGCCGAGGGGGCACTGAAGCTTTCTTT. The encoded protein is CASRGGTEAFF.

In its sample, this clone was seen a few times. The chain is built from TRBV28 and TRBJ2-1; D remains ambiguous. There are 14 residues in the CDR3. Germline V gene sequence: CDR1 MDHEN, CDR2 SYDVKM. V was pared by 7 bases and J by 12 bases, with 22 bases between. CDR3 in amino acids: CASKVAWATYRQFF. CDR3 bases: TGTGCCAGCAAAGTGGCTTGGGCTACCTACCGGCAGTTCTTC.